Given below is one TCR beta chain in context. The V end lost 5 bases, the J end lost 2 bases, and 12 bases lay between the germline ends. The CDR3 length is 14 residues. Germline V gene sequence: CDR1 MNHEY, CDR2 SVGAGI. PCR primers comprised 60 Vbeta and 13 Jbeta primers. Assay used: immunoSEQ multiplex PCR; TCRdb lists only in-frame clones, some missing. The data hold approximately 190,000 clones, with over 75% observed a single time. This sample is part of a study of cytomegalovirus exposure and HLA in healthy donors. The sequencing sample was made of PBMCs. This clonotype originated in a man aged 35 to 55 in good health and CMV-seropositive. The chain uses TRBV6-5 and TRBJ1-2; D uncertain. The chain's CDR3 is CASSPGVANYGYTF. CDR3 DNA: TGTGCCAGCAGTCCCGGGGTTGCGAACTATGGCTACACCTTC.